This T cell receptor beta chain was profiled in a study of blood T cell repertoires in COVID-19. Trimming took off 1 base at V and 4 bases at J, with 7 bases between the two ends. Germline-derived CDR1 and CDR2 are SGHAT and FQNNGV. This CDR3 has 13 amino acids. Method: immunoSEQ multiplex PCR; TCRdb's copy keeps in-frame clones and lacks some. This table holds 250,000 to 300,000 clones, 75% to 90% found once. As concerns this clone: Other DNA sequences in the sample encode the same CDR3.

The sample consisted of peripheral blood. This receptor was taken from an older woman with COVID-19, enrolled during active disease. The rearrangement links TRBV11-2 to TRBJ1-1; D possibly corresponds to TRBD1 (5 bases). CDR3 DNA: TGTGCCAGCAGCTTAGCGGGGGGCACTGAAGCTTTCTTT. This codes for CASSLAGGTEAFF.